What follows are 23 T cell receptor beta chains derived from one specimen sequenced in a study of blood T cell repertoires in COVID-19. Only in-frame clones appear in the TCRdb table, and some are missing; sequencing was by immunoSEQ multiplex PCR. This table holds 35,000 to 55,000 clones, around 87% found once. Sequenced material: peripheral blood. All receptors come from a man aged 50 or older with active COVID-19.

The chain employs TRBV30 and TRBJ1-3; TRBD1 is a possible D gene (5 bases). Germline assignment: CDR1 GTSNPN and CDR2 SVGIG (reference sequence). With 3 bases removed from V and 7 bases from J, the gap between germline ends came to 7 bases. The length of the CDR3 is 11 residues. CDR3 nucleotides: TGTGCCTGGAGCCAGGGTAACACCATATATTTT. It specifies CAWSQGNTIYF.

This chain links TRBV7-9 with TRBJ1-3; D is perhaps TRBD1 (6 bases). V was cut by 1 base and J by 2 bases, with 12 bases left in between. CDR1 is SEHNR, CDR2 FQNEAQ, per germline (reference sequence). This CDR3 region has 16 residues. The DNA for the CDR3 is TGTGCCAGCAGCTTAGAACGGTACAGGGCTGGAAACACCATATATTTT. Translation: CASSLERYRAGNTIYF.

This clone turned up a few times. This chain uses TRBV6-5 with TRBJ2-5; 8 nucleotides agree with TRBD2. The CDR3 runs 15 residues. Germline V gene lookup returns CDR1 MNHEY and CDR2 SVGAGI. V shed 6 bases and J 3 bases; nucleotides not matched to a gene: 9. As DNA, the CDR3 is TGTGCCAGCAGCCGACGAGGAGCGGGGGAAGAGACCCAGTACTTC. Its protein is CASSRRGAGEETQYF.

The CDR3 coding sequence is TGTGCCAGCAGCGCGGGCGGACGGCCACCGGGCACCTTC. It is translated as CASSAGGRPPGTF. This chain connects TRBV7-9 to TRBJ1-2; D is undetermined. Germline values: CDR1 SEHNR, CDR2 FQNEAQ (reference sequence). Trimming removed 5 bases from V and 13 bases from J, with 20 bases in between. CDR3 size: 13 residues.

The genes are TRBV19 and TRBJ1-4; the match to TRBD1 covers 8 bases. Germline V lookup: CDR1 LNHDA, CDR2 SQIVND (reference sequence). CDR3 length: 15 amino acids. Trimming removed 3 bases from V and 7 bases from J; junction bases left unmatched: 7. This CDR3 reads CASSMTGVAIEKLFF. The CDR3, as DNA: TGTGCCAGTAGTATGACAGGGGTAGCGATTGAAAAACTGTTTTTT.

The gene calls are TRBV19 and TRBJ1-2, with D possibly being TRBD1 (5 bases). The CDR3 extends over 13 amino acids. V lost 7 bases, J lost 5 bases, and 14 bases lay in between. Germline V gives CDR1 LNHDA, CDR2 SQIVND (reference sequence). The CDR3 bases are TGTGCCAGTAAGCGCGGGGCAGGGTATGGCTACACCTTC. Translating gives CASKRGAGYGYTF.

The genes are TRBV7-2 and TRBJ1-2; 10 nucleotides match TRBD1. Trimming cost V 0 bases and J 3 bases; bases outside gene matches: 4. This CDR3 has 16 amino acids. Germline CDR1 is SGHTA and CDR2 is FQGNSA. The chain's CDR3 is CASSLATGQGDYGYTF. For the CDR3, the DNA is TGTGCCAGCAGCTTAGCCACTGGACAGGGGGACTATGGCTACACCTTC.

The CDR3: CASSDTGTRANVLTF. The CDR3 DNA is TGTGCCAGCAGTGACACAGGGACCCGGGCCAACGTCCTGACTTTC. The V call is TRBV25-1, the J call TRBJ2-6, with D possibly matching TRBD1 (6 bases). This CDR3 region has 15 residues. Germline CDR1 is MGHDK and CDR2 is SYGVNS. Trimming pared 3 bases from V and 5 bases from J, leaving 11 bases between.

The rearrangement uses TRBV27 and TRBJ1-2, with a tentative D call TRBD1 (5 bases). Deletions cut 6 bases from V and 4 bases from J, with 9 bases between. Germline V gene sequence: CDR1 MNHEY, CDR2 SMNVEV (reference sequence). The CDR3 runs 12 residues. The CDR3 nucleotides are TGTGCCAGCAGGGGGCAGGGCTATGGCTACACCTTC. Amino acid sequence: CASRGQGYGYTF.

The J gene is TRBJ2-2, the V gene TRBV9, with a tentative D call TRBD2 (7 bases). Per the germline V gene, CDR1 is SGDLS and CDR2 is YYNGEE. The CDR3 has 16 residues. Trimming stripped 4 bases from V and 2 bases from J, with 15 bases between. CDR3 sequence: CASSFIGGPNTGELFF. In DNA form, the CDR3 reads TGTGCCAGCAGCTTTATCGGGGGGCCCAACACCGGGGAGCTGTTTTTT. Drawing the rest from reference TRBV9 and TRBJ2-2, the complete variable domain is DSGVTQTPKHLITATGQRVTLRCSPRSGDLSVYWYQQSLDQGLQFLIQYYNGEERAKGNILERFSAQQFPDLHSELNLSSLELGDSALYFCASSFIGGPNTGELFFGEGSRLTVL.

This chain connects TRBV15 to TRBJ2-2, with 9 bases matching TRBD2. V was pared by 0 bases and J by 4 bases, with 12 bases of the junction left unmatched. CDR1 is LNHNV and CDR2 is YYDKDF in the germline V gene (reference sequence). CDR3 length equals 19 residues. CDR3 protein: CATSREVIAGASGTGELFF. Here the CDR3 DNA reads TGTGCCACCAGCAGAGAGGTAATAGCGGGGGCCTCGGGCACCGGGGAGCTGTTTTTT.

V and J are TRBV5-4 and TRBJ2-7; perhaps TRBD1 as D (6 bases). CDR1 is SGHNT, CDR2 YYREEE, per germline (reference sequence). The germline V and J ends were trimmed by 1 base and 0 bases, with 17 bases remaining between them. The CDR3 sequence is 17 residues long. CDR3 sequence reads: CASSLLKDSLSSYEQYF. CDR3 in DNA: TGTGCCAGCAGCTTGCTTAAGGACAGCCTGAGCTCCTACGAGCAGTACTTC.

The chain carries TRBV19 and TRBJ2-7; possibly TRBD1 for D (6 bases). Trimming stripped 3 bases from V and 0 bases from J, with 9 bases between. Looked up from germline, CDR1 is LNHDA and CDR2 is SQIVND (reference sequence). The CDR3 spans 14 residues. CDR3 sequence (DNA): TGTGCCAGTAGTATTAACAGGGCCTCCTACGAGCAGTACTTC. Residues: CASSINRASYEQYF.

The gene calls are TRBV12-3 or TRBV12-4 and TRBJ2-1; possible D gene TRBD2, 6 bases. V was clipped by 3 bases and J by 10 bases, with 13 bases between them. This CDR3 spans 13 amino acids. The CDR3 spells CASSFRLVTEQFF. As DNA, the CDR3 is TGTGCCAGCAGTTTTAGACTAGTGACAGAGCAGTTCTTC.

The count of this clone is one. The V and J genes are TRBV27 and TRBJ1-1, with no clear D. V was shortened by 3 bases and J by 6 bases, with 11 bases between the two germline ends. Germline V CDR1 and CDR2: MNHEY, SMNVEV (reference sequence). This CDR3 has 13 residues. The CDR3 DNA follows: TGTGCCAGCAGTTTTACGGGGATGTCTGAAGCTTTCTTT. Its translation: CASSFTGMSEAFF.

The rearrangement joins TRBV5-6 to TRBJ2-1; TRBD2 aligns across 9 bases. V trimming: 0 bases; J trimming: 6 bases; junction bases outside the gene matches: 4. This CDR3 has 15 amino acids. Germline values: CDR1 SGHDT, CDR2 YYEEEE. CDR3: CASSLGPSGINEQFF. In DNA, the CDR3 is TGTGCCAGCAGCTTGGGTCCTAGCGGGATCAATGAGCAGTTCTTC.

The chain carries TRBV4-2 and TRBJ2-1; D uncertain. This CDR3 contains 14 residues. Deletions cut 0 bases from V and 6 bases from J, with 9 bases between. Germline CDR1 reads LGHNA; CDR2 reads YNFKEQ. In DNA, the CDR3 is TGTGCCAGCAGCCAAGATGTCGGTTCCAATGAGCAGTTCTTC. Its translation: CASSQDVGSNEQFF.

The chain has TRBV7-2 and TRBJ2-7, with 11 nucleotides matching TRBD2. The ends lost 5 bases at V and 0 bases at J; junction bases unmatched: 3. The CDR3 sequence is 15 residues long. Germline CDR1 reads SGHTA; CDR2 reads FQGNSA. CDR3 region: CASSQTSGTSYEQYF. In nucleotides, the CDR3 is TGTGCCAGCAGCCAGACTAGCGGGACCTCCTACGAGCAGTACTTC.

V gene TRBV4-3 combines with J gene TRBJ1-3; TRBD1 matches 7 bases. The CDR3 runs to 15 residues. Germline V lookup: CDR1 LGHNA, CDR2 YSLEER. The V gene end was trimmed by 4 bases and the J gene end by 7 bases; junction bases not matched to a gene: 10. The CDR3 region has the DNA TGCGCCAGCAGCCCCCCAGGGGGTAAAGGGAACACCATATATTTT. This codes for CASSPPGGKGNTIYF.

This clone has just a few counts. V and J are TRBV27 and TRBJ1-5; no firm D call. Germline-derived CDR1 and CDR2 are MNHEY and SMNVEV (reference sequence). Trimming left V 8 bases short and J 1 base short, with 12 bases between. The CDR3 contains 14 residues. CDR3 amino acids: CASPNIRSNQPQHF. Written as DNA, the CDR3 is TGTGCCAGCCCAAATATCAGGAGCAATCAGCCCCAGCATTTT.

This chain joins TRBV13 and TRBJ1-1, with D possibly being TRBD1 (6 bases). The CDR3 is made up of 15 amino acids. The V and J ends lost 1 base and 6 bases respectively, with 15 bases between them. The V gene's germline CDR1 is PRHDT and CDR2 FYEKMQ (reference sequence). The CDR3 sequence is CASSLEPGDFSEAFF. The CDR3 bases are TGTGCCAGCAGCTTAGAGCCAGGGGATTTCTCTGAAGCTTTCTTT.

The genes are TRBV12-5 and TRBJ2-1; D unresolved. The CDR3 is 13 amino acids. Germline CDR1 LGHNT, CDR2 FRNRAP. V was shortened by 1 base and J by 2 bases, with 3 bases between the two germline ends. CDR3 DNA: TGTGCTAGTGGTTTGGCTGCCTACAATGAGCAGTTCTTC. Protein: CASGLAAYNEQFF.

The chain has TRBV5-1 and TRBJ2-3; TRBD2 might be the D (5 bases). Germline loops: CDR1 SGHRS, CDR2 YFSETQ. V was cut by 8 bases and J by 3 bases, with 19 bases left in between. The CDR3 is 15 residues long. This CDR3 is CASRESGLDTDTQYF. The CDR3 DNA reads as TGCGCCAGTCGAGAGTCGGGGTTGGATACAGATACGCAGTATTTT.